This T cell receptor (beta chain) was observed in a study of cytomegalovirus exposure and HLA in healthy donors. Whole-study results and caveats: In vitro experiments confirmed that three CMV-associated chains were specific for CMV antigens. Relative to the roughly 700-donor mean, N-insertions were reportedly fewer in an Asian-associated ancestry cluster in a later analysis. Associated with cytomegalovirus, according to the listing, were some 150 TCR beta chains. The study had only CMV serostatus as immune exposure information.

Primers for the PCR totalled 60 Vbeta and 13 Jbeta. Data came from immunoSEQ multiplex PCR; TCRdb stores just in-frame clones and leaves some out. The sample yields 85,000 to 100,000 clones, around four fifths seen once. As concerns this clone: Its specificity is unknown.

The ends lost 9 bases at V and 3 bases at J; junction bases unmatched: 9. The V gene's germline CDR1 is SNHLY and CDR2 FYNNEI. The CDR3 runs 14 residues. The TCR comes from a woman aged 18-29 years in good health and CMV-seropositive. The chain links TRBV2 to TRBJ2-5; 8 bases are a match to TRBD2. The sequenced material came from PBMCs. The CDR3 region has the DNA TGTGCCAGGACCCCGCGGGGGGCCGAAGAGACCCAGTACTTC. It is translated as CARTPRGAEETQYF.